This entry lists 9 T cell receptor beta chains sequenced from one sample in a study of T cells in Graves' hyperthyroidism and ophthalmopathy. RNA transcripts served as the template for amplifying TCR beta CDR3 regions. Carried out on the TCR CDR3, a first-round RT-PCR used the HTBI primer set. TCRdb called the multiplex PCR reads again in MiXCR, with one record for every CDR3 protein. The sample gives a few hundred thousand distinct CDR3 sequences, about 15% of which show up once; 4.5% to 6% is in the top ten. Sequencing used blood. Source of these receptors: a woman between 25 and 40 years old with Graves' hyperthyroidism that later progressed to Graves' ophthalmopathy.

This clonotype has at least ten counts. The chain uses TRBV2 and TRBJ2-7; no definite D call. V shed 5 bases and J shed 4 bases, with 6 bases lying between them. Germline V CDR1 and CDR2: SNHLY, FYNNEI. CDR3 size: 11 residues. As DNA, the CDR3 is TGTGCCAGCAGTCAATATTACGAGCAGTACTTC. This translates into CASSQYYEQYF.

Concerning this clonotype itself: Being one base from a much bigger clone, this may be a read error. The V gene is TRBV4-2, the J gene TRBJ1-6; D perhaps matches TRBD1 (6 bases). V was shortened by 3 bases and J by 9 bases, with 15 bases between the two germline ends. From germline, CDR1 is LGHNA and CDR2 YNFKEQ. The CDR3 runs 15 residues. The CDR3 region is CASSQAQGDSSPLHF. The CDR3 nucleotides read TGTGCCAGCAGCCAGGCACAGGGCGACAGTTCACCCCTCCACTTT.

This clonotype came up many times. The gene calls are TRBV2 and TRBJ1-3; D is ambiguous. V gave up 0 bases and J gave up 3 bases, with 9 bases separating them. The CDR3 covers 15 residues. Germline V gene sequence: CDR1 SNHLY, CDR2 FYNNEI. In nucleotides, the CDR3 is TGTGCCAGCAGTGAAGCGCTATTAGTTGGAAACACCATATATTTT. Amino acid sequence: CASSEALLVGNTIYF.

In this sample, this clonotype turned up many times. DNA for the CDR3: TGCGCCAGCAGCTTGGACAGCGAGGGGCCCCAGCATTTT. This translates into CASSLDSEGPQHF. This chain links TRBV5-1 with TRBJ1-5; D call uncertain. Germline values: CDR1 SGHRS, CDR2 YFSETQ. Trimming removed 0 bases at V and 9 bases at J, with 10 bases between. The CDR3 runs to 13 residues.

Many counts were recorded for this clonotype. The V gene is TRBV19, the J gene TRBJ1-5; D might be TRBD1 (6 bases). Trimming took 5 bases from V and 6 from J, leaving 17 bases between them. The CDR3 sequence is 15 residues long. Germline values: CDR1 LNHDA, CDR2 SQIVND (reference sequence). The CDR3 nucleotides are TGTGCCAGTAGTCCACAGGGTGAAGGGGGTCAGCCCCAGCATTTT. The encoded protein is CASSPQGEGGQPQHF.

This clonotype has more than one count but fewer than ten. The V gene is TRBV19, the J gene TRBJ2-2; the match to TRBD2 covers 9 bases. The CDR3 extends over 21 amino acids. Germline loops: CDR1 LNHDA, CDR2 SQIVND (reference sequence). The junction had 21 bases not matched to a gene; V was cut back by 6 bases and J by 1 base. The CDR3 DNA follows: TGTGCCAGTAGATCCCCCCGGGGGAATAGCGGGAGAGGAGAGAACACCGGGGAGCTGTTTTTT. This sequence encodes CASRSPRGNSGRGENTGELFF.

The sample holds many counts of this clonotype. The rearrangement links TRBV5-1 to TRBJ2-2; unclear D gene. V lost 5 bases to trimming and J lost 2 bases, with 10 bases between them. Germline CDR1 is SGHRS and CDR2 is YFSETQ. The CDR3 is 14 amino acids. CDR3 nucleotides: TGCGCCAGCAGAATGGGCCAAAACACCGGGGAGCTGTTTTTT. Encoded protein: CASRMGQNTGELFF.

This clonotype came up a few times. The rearrangement joins TRBV13 to TRBJ1-1; a weak D match, TRBD1 (5 bases). Trimming pared 5 bases from V and 10 bases from J, leaving 17 bases between. CDR1 is PRHDT and CDR2 is FYEKMQ in the germline V gene (reference sequence). This CDR3 region has 13 residues. The CDR3 sequence: CASSPHSGTPAFF. Written as DNA, the CDR3 is TGTGCCAGCAGCCCGCACAGCGGGACTCCAGCTTTCTTT. Full variable domain (rest looked up from reference TRBV13 and TRBJ1-1): AAGVIQSPRHLIKEKRETATLKCYPIPRHDTVYWYQQGPGQDPQFLISFYEKMQSDKGSIPDRFSAQQFSDYHSELNMSSLELGDSALYFCASSPHSGTPAFFGQGTRLTVV.

This clonotype was seen repeatedly, ten times or more. This chain uses TRBV12-3 or TRBV12-4 with TRBJ2-7; 9 positions agree with TRBD1. CDR3 size: 15 residues. V shed 5 bases, J shed 1 base, and the junction held 6 bases outside the gene matches. CDR3 region: CASSPRDRESYEQYF. DNA of the CDR3: TGTGCCAGCAGTCCCCGGGACAGGGAATCCTACGAGCAGTACTTC.